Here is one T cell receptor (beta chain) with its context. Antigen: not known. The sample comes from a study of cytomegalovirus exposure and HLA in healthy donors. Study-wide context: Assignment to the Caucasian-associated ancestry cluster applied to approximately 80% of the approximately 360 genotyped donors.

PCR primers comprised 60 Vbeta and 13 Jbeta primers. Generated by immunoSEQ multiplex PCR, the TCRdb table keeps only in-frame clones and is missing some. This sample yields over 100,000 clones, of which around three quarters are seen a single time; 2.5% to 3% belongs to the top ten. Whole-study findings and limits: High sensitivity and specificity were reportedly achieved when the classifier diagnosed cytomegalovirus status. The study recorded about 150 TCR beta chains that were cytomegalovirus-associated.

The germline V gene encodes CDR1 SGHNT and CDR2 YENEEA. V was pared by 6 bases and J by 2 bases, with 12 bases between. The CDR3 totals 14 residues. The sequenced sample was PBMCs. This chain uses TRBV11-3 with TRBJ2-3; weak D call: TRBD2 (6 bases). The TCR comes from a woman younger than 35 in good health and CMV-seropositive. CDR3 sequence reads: CASSRDFNTDTQYF. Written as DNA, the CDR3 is TGTGCCAGCAGTAGGGACTTTAACACAGATACGCAGTATTTT.